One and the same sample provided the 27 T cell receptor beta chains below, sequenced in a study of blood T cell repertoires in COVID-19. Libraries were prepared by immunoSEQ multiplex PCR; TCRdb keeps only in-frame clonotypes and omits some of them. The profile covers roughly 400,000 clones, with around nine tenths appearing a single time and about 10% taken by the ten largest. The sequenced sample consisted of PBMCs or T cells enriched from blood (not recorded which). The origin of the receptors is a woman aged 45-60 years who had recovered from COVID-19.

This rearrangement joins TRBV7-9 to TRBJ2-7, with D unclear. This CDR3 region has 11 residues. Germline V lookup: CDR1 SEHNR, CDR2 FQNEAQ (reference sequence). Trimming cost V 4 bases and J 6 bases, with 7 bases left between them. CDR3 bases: TGTGCCAGCAGCTCCGCCGGCGAGCAGTACTTC. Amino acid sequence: CASSSAGEQYF.

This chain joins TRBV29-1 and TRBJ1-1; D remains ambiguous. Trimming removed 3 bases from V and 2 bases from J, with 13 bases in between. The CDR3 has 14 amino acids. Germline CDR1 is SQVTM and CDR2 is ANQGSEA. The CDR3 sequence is CSVDSRWPNTEAFF. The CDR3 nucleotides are TGCAGCGTTGATTCGCGGTGGCCCAACACTGAAGCTTTCTTT.

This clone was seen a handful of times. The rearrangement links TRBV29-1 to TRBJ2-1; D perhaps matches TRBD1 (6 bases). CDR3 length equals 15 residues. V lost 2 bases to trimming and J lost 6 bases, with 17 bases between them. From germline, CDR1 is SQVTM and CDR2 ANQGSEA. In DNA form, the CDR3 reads TGCAGCGTTGAACTATTACAGGGTCTCATCAATGAGCAGTTCTTC. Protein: CSVELLQGLINEQFF.

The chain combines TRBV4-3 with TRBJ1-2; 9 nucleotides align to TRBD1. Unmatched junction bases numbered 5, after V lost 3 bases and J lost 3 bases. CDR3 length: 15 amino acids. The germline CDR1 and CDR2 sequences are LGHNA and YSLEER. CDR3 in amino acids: CASSQTGGSDYGYTF. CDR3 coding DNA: TGCGCCAGCAGCCAGACAGGGGGATCGGACTATGGCTACACCTTC.

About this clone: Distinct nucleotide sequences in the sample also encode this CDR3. CDR3 in DNA: TGTGCCATCACTGGAGGCTCTGGAAACACCATATATTTT. Its protein product is CAITGGSGNTIYF. The J gene is TRBJ1-3, the V gene TRBV10-3; unclear D gene. The CDR3 sequence is 13 residues long. The germline V gene encodes CDR1 ENHRY and CDR2 SYGVKD. The V gene lost 7 bases and the J gene lost 0 bases, with 7 bases spanning the gap.

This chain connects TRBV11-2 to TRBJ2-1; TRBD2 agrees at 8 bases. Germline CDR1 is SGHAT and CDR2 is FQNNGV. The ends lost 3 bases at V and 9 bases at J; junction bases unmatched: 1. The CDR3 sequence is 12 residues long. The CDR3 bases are TGTGCCAGCAGCTTGGCGGGGGGTGAGCAGTTCTTC. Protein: CASSLAGGEQFF.

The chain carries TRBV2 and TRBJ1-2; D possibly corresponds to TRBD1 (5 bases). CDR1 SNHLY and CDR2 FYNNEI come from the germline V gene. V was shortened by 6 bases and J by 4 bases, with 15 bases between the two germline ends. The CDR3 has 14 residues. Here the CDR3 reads CASSITPGSYGYTF. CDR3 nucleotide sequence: TGTGCCAGCAGCATCACCCCAGGGTCCTATGGCTACACCTTC.

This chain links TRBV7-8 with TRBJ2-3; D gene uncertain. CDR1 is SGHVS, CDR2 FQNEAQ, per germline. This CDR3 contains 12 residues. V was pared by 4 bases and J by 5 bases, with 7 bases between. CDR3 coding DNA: TGTGCCAGCAGCTCAGGTTTAGATACGCAGTATTTT. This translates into CASSSGLDTQYF. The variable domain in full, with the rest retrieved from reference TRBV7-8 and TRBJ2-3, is GAGVSQSPRYKVAKRGQDVALRCDPISGHVSLFWYQQALGQGPEFLTYFQNEAQLDKSGLPSDRFFAERPEGSVSTLKIQRTQQEDSAVYLCASSSGLDTQYFGPGTRLTVL.

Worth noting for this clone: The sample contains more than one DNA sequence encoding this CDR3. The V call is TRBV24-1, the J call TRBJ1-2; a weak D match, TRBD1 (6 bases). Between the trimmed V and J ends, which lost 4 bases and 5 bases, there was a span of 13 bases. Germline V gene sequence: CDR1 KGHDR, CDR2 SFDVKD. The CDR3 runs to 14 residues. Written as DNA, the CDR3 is TGTGCCACCAGTGACCCGGACAGAAATTATGGCTACACCTTC. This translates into CATSDPDRNYGYTF.

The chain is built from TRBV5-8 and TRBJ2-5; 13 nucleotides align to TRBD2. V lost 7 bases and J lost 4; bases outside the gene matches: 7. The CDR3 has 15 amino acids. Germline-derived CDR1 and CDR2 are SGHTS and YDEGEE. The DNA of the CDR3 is TGTGCCAGCCGCAGACTAGCGGGGGGAAGAGAGACCCAGTACTTC. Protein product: CASRRLAGGRETQYF. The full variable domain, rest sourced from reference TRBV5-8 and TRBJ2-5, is EAGVTQSPTHLIKTRGQQATLRCSPISGHTSVYWYQQALGLGLQFLLWYDEGEERNRGNFPPRFSGRQFPNYSSELNVNALELEDSALYLCASRRLAGGRETQYFGPGTRLLVL.

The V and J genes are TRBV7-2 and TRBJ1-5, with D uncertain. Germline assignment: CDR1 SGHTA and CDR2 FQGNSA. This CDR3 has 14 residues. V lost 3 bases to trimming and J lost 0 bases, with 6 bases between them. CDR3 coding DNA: TGTGCCAGCAGCTTTAGTGGTAGCAATCAGCCCCAGCATTTT. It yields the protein CASSFSGSNQPQHF.

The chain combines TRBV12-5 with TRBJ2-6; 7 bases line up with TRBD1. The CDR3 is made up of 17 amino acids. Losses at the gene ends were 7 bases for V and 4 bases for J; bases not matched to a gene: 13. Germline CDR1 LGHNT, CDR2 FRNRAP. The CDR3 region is CASAPTGYIGGANVLTF. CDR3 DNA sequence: TGTGCTAGTGCTCCGACAGGGTATATAGGAGGGGCCAACGTCCTGACTTTC.

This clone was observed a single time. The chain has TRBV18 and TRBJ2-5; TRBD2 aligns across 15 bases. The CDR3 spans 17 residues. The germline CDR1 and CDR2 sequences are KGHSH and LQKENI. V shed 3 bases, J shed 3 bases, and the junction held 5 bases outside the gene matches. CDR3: CASSPGLAGGLKETQYF. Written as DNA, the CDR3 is TGTGCCAGCTCACCCGGACTAGCGGGGGGGCTGAAAGAGACCCAGTACTTC.

The CDR3 DNA reads as TGTGCCAGTAGTATAGGGCAAGGAGCCACAAGCAATCAGCCCCAGCATTTT. Translated: CASSIGQGATSNQPQHF. V usage is TRBV19 and J usage is TRBJ1-5, with D unresolved. Per germline, CDR1 LNHDA and CDR2 SQIVND (reference sequence). The V end lost 1 base, the J end lost 1 base, and 14 bases lay between the germline ends. This CDR3 region has 17 residues.

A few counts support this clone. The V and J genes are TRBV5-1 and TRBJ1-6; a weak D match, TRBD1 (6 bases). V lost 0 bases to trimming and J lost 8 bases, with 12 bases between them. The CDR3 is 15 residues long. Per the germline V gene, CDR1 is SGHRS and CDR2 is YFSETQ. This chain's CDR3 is CASSLGDIGHSPLHF. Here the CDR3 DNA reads TGCGCCAGCAGCTTGGGGGACATAGGTCATTCACCCCTCCACTTT.

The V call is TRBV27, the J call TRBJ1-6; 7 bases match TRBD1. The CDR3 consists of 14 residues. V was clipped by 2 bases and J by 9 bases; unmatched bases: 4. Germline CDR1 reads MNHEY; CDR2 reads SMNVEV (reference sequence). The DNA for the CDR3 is TGTGCCAGCAGTTTACAGCAGGGGGTTTCACCCCTCCACTTT. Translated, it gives CASSLQQGVSPLHF.

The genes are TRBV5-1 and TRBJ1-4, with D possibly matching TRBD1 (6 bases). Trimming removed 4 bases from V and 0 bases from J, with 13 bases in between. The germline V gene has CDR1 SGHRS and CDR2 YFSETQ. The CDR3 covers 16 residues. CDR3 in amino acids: CASSQGRVATNEKLFF. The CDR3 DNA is TGCGCCAGCAGCCAGGGGCGGGTTGCAACTAATGAAAAACTGTTTTTT.

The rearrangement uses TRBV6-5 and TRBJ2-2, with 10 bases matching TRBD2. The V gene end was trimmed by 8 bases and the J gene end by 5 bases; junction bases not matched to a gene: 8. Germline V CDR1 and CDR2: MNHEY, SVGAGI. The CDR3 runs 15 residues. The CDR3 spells CASDSGGAYTGELFF. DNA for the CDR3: TGTGCCAGCGACAGCGGGGGGGCATATACCGGGGAGCTGTTTTTT.

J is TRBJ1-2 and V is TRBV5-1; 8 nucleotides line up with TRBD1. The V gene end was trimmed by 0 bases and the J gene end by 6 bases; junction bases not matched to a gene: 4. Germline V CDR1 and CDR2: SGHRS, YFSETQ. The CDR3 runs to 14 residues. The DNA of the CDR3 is TGCGCCAGCAGCTTGGGGCAGGGGGCCCATGGCTACACCTTC. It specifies CASSLGQGAHGYTF.

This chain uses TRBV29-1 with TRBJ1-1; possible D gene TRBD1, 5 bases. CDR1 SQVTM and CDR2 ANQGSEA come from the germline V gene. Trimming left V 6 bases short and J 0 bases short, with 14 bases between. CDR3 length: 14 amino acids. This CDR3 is CSVSRVLVNTEAFF. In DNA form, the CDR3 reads TGCAGCGTGAGCAGGGTATTAGTGAACACTGAAGCTTTCTTT.

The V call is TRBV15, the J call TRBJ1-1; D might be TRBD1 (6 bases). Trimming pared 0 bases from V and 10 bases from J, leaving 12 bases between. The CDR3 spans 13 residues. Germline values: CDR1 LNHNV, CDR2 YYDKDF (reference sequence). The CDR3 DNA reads TGTGCCACCAGCAGAGATGGGGGGGCTCGAGCTTTCTTT. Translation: CATSRDGGARAFF.

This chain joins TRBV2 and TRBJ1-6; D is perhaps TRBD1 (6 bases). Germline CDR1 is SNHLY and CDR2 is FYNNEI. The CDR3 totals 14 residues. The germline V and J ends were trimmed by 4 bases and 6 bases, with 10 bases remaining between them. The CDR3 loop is CASSVGQSNSPLHF. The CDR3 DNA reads TGTGCCAGCAGTGTTGGACAGTCTAATTCACCCCTCCACTTT.

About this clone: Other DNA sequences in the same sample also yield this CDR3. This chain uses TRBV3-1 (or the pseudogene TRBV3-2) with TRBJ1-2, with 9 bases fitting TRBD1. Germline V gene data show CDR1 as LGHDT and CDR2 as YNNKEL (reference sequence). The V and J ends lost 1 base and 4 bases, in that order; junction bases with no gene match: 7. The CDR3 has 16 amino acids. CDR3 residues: CASSQVGTGRGYGYTF. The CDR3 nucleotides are TGTGCCAGCAGCCAAGTCGGGACAGGGAGGGGCTATGGCTACACCTTC.

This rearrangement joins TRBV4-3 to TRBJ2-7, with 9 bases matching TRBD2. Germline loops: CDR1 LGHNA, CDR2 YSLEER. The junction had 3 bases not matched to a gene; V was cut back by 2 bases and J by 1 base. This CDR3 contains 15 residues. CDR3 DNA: TGCGCCAGCAGCCAATCCCTAGCGGGATCCTACGAGCAGTACTTC. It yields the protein CASSQSLAGSYEQYF.

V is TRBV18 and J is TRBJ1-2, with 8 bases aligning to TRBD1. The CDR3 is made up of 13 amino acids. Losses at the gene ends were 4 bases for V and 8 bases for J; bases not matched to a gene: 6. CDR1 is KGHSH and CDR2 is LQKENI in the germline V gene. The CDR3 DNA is TGTGCCAGCTCACTTACGGACAGGGAAGGCTACACCTTC. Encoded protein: CASSLTDREGYTF. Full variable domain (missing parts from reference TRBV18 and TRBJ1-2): NAGVMQNPRHLVRRRGQEARLRCSPMKGHSHVYWYRQLPEEGLKFMVYLQKENIIDESGMPKERFSAEFPKEGPSILRIQQVVRGDSAAYFCASSLTDREGYTFGSGTRLTVV.

CDR3 in DNA: TGCAGCCACGGGGGGCGAGGAGAGACCCAGTACTTC. Translated: CSHGGRGETQYF. V gene TRBV29-1 combines with J gene TRBJ2-5; D is possibly TRBD2 (7 bases). V was cut by 8 bases and J by 4 bases, with 14 bases left in between. The CDR3 is 12 amino acids. Germline values: CDR1 SQVTM, CDR2 ANQGSEA.

The CDR3 region is CASSHPGELAGGRETQYF. DNA of the CDR3: TGCGCCAGCAGCCACCCCGGGGAACTAGCGGGGGGCCGAGAGACCCAGTACTTC. The chain has TRBV4-1 and TRBJ2-5; 12 nucleotides align to TRBD2. Germline V gene sequence: CDR1 MGHRA, CDR2 YSYEKL. V lost 3 bases and J lost 4; bases outside the gene matches: 12. This CDR3 is 18 amino acids long.